This T cell receptor (beta chain) originates from a study of cytomegalovirus exposure and HLA in healthy donors. Study-wide findings and caveats: An analysis was carried out later, and it reportedly showed fewer N-insertions in an Asian-associated ancestry cluster than the approximately 700-donor mean. Most TCR sequences were seen very rarely across donors, but some public TCRs occurred in many. Analysis performed later found more than 15,000 TCR beta sequences associated with HLA alleles at 0.05 false discovery rate.

The PCR used 60 Vbeta and 13 Jbeta primers. TCRdb's copy holds only in-frame clones and misses some; the assay was immunoSEQ multiplex PCR. The sample holds approximately 140,000 clones; over 60% are singletons and the top ten take approximately 1.6%. Concerning this clone: Its cognate antigen is unknown.

The V end was cut by 6 bases, the J end by 0 bases, with 12 bases between. The CDR3 contains 16 residues. CDR1 is MNHNY and CDR2 is SVGAGI in the germline V gene (reference sequence). This clonotype originated in a woman aged 18-30 years in good health and CMV-seronegative. The chain has TRBV6-6 and TRBJ1-6; D not resolved. Sequenced input: PBMCs. CDR3 sequence (DNA): TGTGCCAGCAGACCTTCAACGAGCTCCTATAATTCACCCCTCCACTTT. Translating it yields CASRPSTSSYNSPLHF.